One sample yielded the 13 T cell receptor beta chains listed below, sequenced in a study of cytomegalovirus exposure and HLA in healthy donors. With 60 Vbeta and 13 Jbeta primers, the PCR was carried out. Method: immunoSEQ multiplex PCR; TCRdb's copy keeps in-frame clones and lacks some. The data show over 150,000 clones, 80% to 90% seen once. Material: PBMCs. The receptor source for this set is a woman aged 45 to 65 in good health and CMV-seronegative.

This chain links TRBV5-1 with TRBJ1-2; 7 bases agree with TRBD1. From germline, CDR1 is SGHRS and CDR2 YFSETQ. CDR3 length equals 13 residues. V shed 4 bases, J shed 2 bases, and the junction held 2 bases outside the gene matches. CDR3 DNA sequence: TGCGCCAGCAGCGTGACAGGGAACTATGGCTACACCTTC. It yields the protein CASSVTGNYGYTF.

V is TRBV7-9 and J is TRBJ2-3; TRBD1 matches at 11 bases. Per germline, CDR1 SEHNR and CDR2 FQNEAQ (reference sequence). With V trimmed by 5 bases and J by 3 bases, 7 bases remained unmatched. The CDR3 spans 16 residues. CDR3 region: CASSLGRDRGTDTQYF. CDR3 DNA sequence: TGTGCCAGCAGCCTCGGAAGGGACAGGGGGACAGATACGCAGTATTTT. Looking up the rest from reference TRBV7-9 and TRBJ2-3 gives the full variable domain: DTGVSQNPRHKITKRGQNVTFRCDPISEHNRLYWYRQTLGQGPEFLTYFQNEAQLEKSRLLSDRFSAERPKGSFSTLEIQRTEQGDSAMYLCASSLGRDRGTDTQYFGPGTRLTVL.

The genes are TRBV4-3 and TRBJ2-7; D perhaps matches TRBD1 (5 bases). V lost 0 bases to trimming and J lost 3 bases, with 12 bases between them. The CDR3 consists of 15 residues. CDR1 is LGHNA, CDR2 YSLEER, per germline. CDR3 DNA: TGCGCCAGCAGCCAAGATCGCCAGGGTCTCTACGAGCAGTACTTC. Residues: CASSQDRQGLYEQYF.

The chain has TRBV28 and TRBJ2-7; D may be TRBD1 (8 bases). Trimming took off 3 bases at V and 2 bases at J, with 23 bases between the two ends. Germline V gene sequence: CDR1 MDHEN, CDR2 SYDVKM. This CDR3 spans 18 amino acids. The CDR3 DNA is TGTGCCAGCAGTTTGTGGGGGGGGACAGGCGCAGCAGCCTACGAGCAGTACTTC. This sequence encodes CASSLWGGTGAAAYEQYF.

This chain links TRBV15 with TRBJ1-2, with D possibly matching TRBD1 (6 bases). The CDR3 is 13 amino acids. Deletions cut 5 bases from V and 6 bases from J, with 13 bases between. Germline loops: CDR1 LNHNV, CDR2 YYDKDF (reference sequence). The CDR3 DNA reads as TGTGCCACCAGCGGAACAGGGCACGATGGCTACACCTTC. This sequence encodes CATSGTGHDGYTF.

This clone was picked up a small number of times. The chain couples TRBV19 to TRBJ2-3; TRBD1 might be the D (5 bases). Trimming removed 5 bases at V and 2 bases at J, with 20 bases between. The germline CDR1 and CDR2 sequences are LNHDA and SQIVND (reference sequence). The length of the CDR3 is 17 residues. CDR3: CASSPRGRVSSTDTQYF. The CDR3 nucleotides read TGTGCCAGTAGTCCCCGAGGCAGGGTGTCGTCCACAGATACGCAGTATTTT.

The gene calls are TRBV6-1 and TRBJ2-7; the match to TRBD2 covers 7 bases. The germline V gene encodes CDR1 MNHNS and CDR2 SASEGT. With 6 bases clipped from V and 3 bases from J, the junction kept 5 bases outside the gene matches. The CDR3 covers 13 residues. CDR3 loop: CASRGGSFYEQYF. The CDR3 DNA reads TGTGCCAGCAGGGGGGGGAGCTTCTACGAGCAGTACTTC.

As DNA, the CDR3 is TGTGCCAGCAGCGAGGGGAGTGCGGGAGGGAATGAGCAGTTCTTC. It encodes CASSEGSAGGNEQFF. J is TRBJ2-1 and V is TRBV11-3; 9 nucleotides line up with TRBD2. Germline V gene lookup returns CDR1 SGHNT and CDR2 YENEEA. CDR3 length: 15 residues. Unmatched junction bases numbered 9, after V lost 5 bases and J lost 7 bases.

This rearrangement joins TRBV11-2 to TRBJ2-7; D may be TRBD2 (6 bases). There are 13 residues in the CDR3. Germline lookup yields CDR1 SGHAT and CDR2 FQNNGV. With 6 bases removed from V and 3 bases from J, the gap between germline ends came to 12 bases. The CDR3 nucleotides read TGTGCCAGCAGTCTGGGACTGAACTACGAGCAGTACTTC. It is translated as CASSLGLNYEQYF.

The chain has TRBV6-1 and TRBJ2-5, with a tentative D call TRBD2 (6 bases). Matching the DNA end better, TRBJ2-7 makes the J call doubtful. The CDR3 sequence is 14 residues long. Germline lookup yields CDR1 MNHNS and CDR2 SASEGT. The chain's CDR3 is CASSDGGGSYEQYF. DNA for the CDR3: TGTGCCAGCAGTGATGGGGGAGGATCCTACGAGCAGTACTTC.

This chain joins TRBV5-6 and TRBJ2-5; possible D gene TRBD2, 6 bases. CDR1 and CDR2 from the germline V gene are SGHDT and YYEEEE. The CDR3 totals 15 residues. Deletions cut 0 bases from V and 0 bases from J, with 9 bases between. CDR3 region: CASSLGLAYQETQYF. The DNA for the CDR3 is TGTGCCAGCAGCTTGGGCCTAGCGTACCAAGAGACCCAGTACTTC.

This clone was counted once. This chain connects TRBV7-9 to TRBJ1-1; no clear D. Germline lookup yields CDR1 SEHNR and CDR2 FQNEAQ (reference sequence). The germline V and J ends were trimmed by 4 bases and 1 base, with 4 bases remaining between them. The length of the CDR3 is 12 residues. For the CDR3, the DNA is TGTGCCAGCAGCTCTCGGAACACTGAAGCTTTCTTT. This encodes CASSSRNTEAFF.

The J gene is TRBJ1-2, the V gene TRBV7-2; 7 nucleotides align to TRBD1. CDR3 length: 15 residues. Germline CDR1 reads SGHTA; CDR2 reads FQGNSA. J gave up 8 bases and V 5 bases, and 14 bases lay outside the gene matches. In DNA form, the CDR3 reads TGTGCCAGCAGCCCGCGGACAGGAGAACTTGCGGGCTACACCTTC. As protein: CASSPRTGELAGYTF.